This note documents a single TCR beta chain sequence. This entry is derived from a study of blood T cell repertoires in COVID-19. Turning to the study itself: The analysed material was cDNA or gDNA that came from T cells, B-cell-depleted T cells, or PBMCs.

Germline values: CDR1 MGHDK, CDR2 SYGVNS. There are 14 residues in the CDR3. Trimming shortened V by 5 bases and J by 5 bases, and 16 bases separated the two germline ends. Only in-frame clones appear in the TCRdb table, and some are missing; sequencing was by immunoSEQ multiplex PCR. The sample records 100,000 to 150,000 clones, 65% to 90% being singletons. The sample consisted of peripheral blood. This receptor was identified in an elderly man with active or convalescent COVID-19. The J gene is TRBJ2-7, the V gene TRBV25-1; weak D call: TRBD2 (6 bases). CDR3: CASSPSGDINEQYF. DNA for the CDR3: TGTGCCAGCAGTCCTTCGGGAGACATCAACGAGCAGTACTTC.